The rows below give T cell receptor beta chains drawn from one sample of a study of T cell responses to AZD1222 COVID-19 vaccine. Clones were sequenced by immunoSEQ multiplex PCR, and TCRdb holds only the in-frame ones, with some missing. This table has 140,000 or so clones, about 82% appearing once. Sequences were derived from peripheral blood, sampled 28 days after the second AZD1222 dose. The source is an adult who received the AZD1222 COVID-19 vaccine. Both conserved end residues are part of each CDR3. A D gene is named only where the DNA matches it firmly. The size of a clone is reported for some rows only, either as once, few or many, or as a class for expanded clones.

>TRBJ1-5|TRBV3-1/TRBV3-2|NA|NA
TGTGCCAGCAGCCTCAAGGGGCAGGGCAATCAGCCCCAGCATTTT
CASSLKGQGNQPQHF
>TRBJ2-7|TRBV6-5|NA|NA
TGTGCCAGCAGAACCGGGGAGAGGGAGCAGTACTTC
CASRTGEREQYF
>TRBJ1-5|TRBV15|NA|NA
TGTGCCACCAGCAGAGATGGTAAGAGCAATCAGCCCCAGCATTTT
CATSRDGKSNQPQHF
>TRBJ1-4|TRBV19|TRBD1|once
TGTGCCAGTAGTCCATGGGACAGGGGGCGAAGTAATGAAAAACTGTTTTTT
CASSPWDRGRSNEKLFF
>TRBJ1-1|TRBV7-9|TRBD1|NA
TGTGCCAGCAGCCGATCGACAGGGGGCGTCACTGAAGCTTTCTTT
CASSRSTGGVTEAFF
>TRBJ1-1|TRBV7-9|NA|NA
TGTGCCAGCAGCCGCATTGGGTCGGCAGTTGGAGCTTTCTTT
CASSRIGSAVGAFF
>TRBJ1-5|TRBV4-1|NA|NA
TGCGCCAGCAGCCCGAGGGAGCAAGGGAATCAGCCCCAGCATTTT
CASSPREQGNQPQHF
>TRBJ1-2|TRBV6-5|NA|NA
TGTGCCAGCAGTTACTCGGGGGGCGGTGACTATGGCTACACCTTC
CASSYSGGGDYGYTF
>TRBJ1-2|TRBV27|NA|NA
TGTGCCAGCAGCCCTAAGCCCCTAAACTATGGCTACACCTTC
CASSPKPLNYGYTF
>TRBJ2-7|TRBV5-4|NA|NA
TGTGCCAGCAGCCTCCAAACGGTCTACGAGCAGTACTTC
CASSLQTVYEQYF
>TRBJ1-1|TRBV29-1|TRBD1|NA
TGCAGCGTAGACACAGGGGATGGTCGCACTGAAGCTTTCTTT
CSVDTGDGRTEAFF
>TRBJ1-1|TRBV14|NA|NA
TGTGCCAGCAGCCAAGAGAGACGGGGAACTGAAGCTTTCTTT
CASSQERRGTEAFF
>TRBJ1-5|TRBV4-2|NA|NA
TGTGCCAGCAGCCAAGGGGAGGGGGGAGTGGCGCCCCAGCATTTT
CASSQGEGGVAPQHF
>TRBJ2-5|TRBV11-2|TRBD2|few
TGTGCCTCCCGGGCGGGGGGCCAAGAGACCCAGTACTTC
CASRAGGQETQYF
>TRBJ1-3|TRBV11-2|NA|NA
TGTGCCAGCAGCCGCCCGGGTGAAAACACCATATATTTT
CASSRPGENTIYF
>TRBJ1-3|TRBV29-1|TRBD1|NA
TGCAGCGCCCGGACGGACAGGGAGACAGGAAACACCATATATTTT
CSARTDRETGNTIYF
>TRBJ2-3|TRBV2|TRBD2|NA
TGTGCCAGCATGGGGGGGACTAGCGGGAGTACGCAGTATTTT
CASMGGTSGSTQYF
>TRBJ2-7|TRBV15|NA|NA
TGTGCCACCAGCTTAGGGAGCTCCTACGAGCAGTACTTC
CATSLGSSYEQYF
>TRBJ1-5|TRBV7-6|NA|NA
TGTGCCAGCAGCTTAGTAGGGGAATTTGGGCAGCCCCAGCATTTT
CASSLVGEFGQPQHF
>TRBJ2-2|TRBV9|TRBD2|NA
TGTGCCAGCAGCGTAGCGGTAGCGGGAGTGGCCGGGGAGCTGTTTTTT
CASSVAVAGVAGELFF
>TRBJ1-5|TRBV6-5|NA|NA
TGTGCCAGCAGGAGGGGGAGTAGCAATCAGCCCCAGCATTTT
CASRRGSSNQPQHF
>TRBJ1-1|TRBV30|NA|few
TGTGCCTGGAGTTGGGGTGTAGGGATGAACACTGAAGCTTTCTTT
CAWSWGVGMNTEAFF
>TRBJ1-6|TRBV9|TRBD1|NA
TGTGCCAGCAGCGCCTTATCACAGGGGGATAATTCACCCCTCCACTTT
CASSALSQGDNSPLHF
>TRBJ2-7|TRBV3-1/TRBV3-2|NA|NA
TGTGCCAGCAGCCACATCCTATCCTCCTACGAGCAGTACTTC
CASSHILSSYEQYF
>TRBJ1-1|TRBV7-9|NA|NA
TGTGCCAGCAGCCCCTGGGGGGTAGGACCTGAAGCTTTCTTT
CASSPWGVGPEAFF
>TRBJ2-7|TRBV6-5|NA|NA
TGTGCCAGCACCTCACCCGGGGGATACGAGCAGTACTTC
CASTSPGGYEQYF
>TRBJ2-1|TRBV12-3/TRBV12-4|NA|NA
TGTGCCAGCAGGAGAGGAAATGAGCAGTTCTTC
CASRRGNEQFF
>TRBJ2-7|TRBV9|TRBD2|NA
TGTGCCAGCCGAGGCGGGGGGGCGTACGAGCAGTACTTC
CASRGGGAYEQYF
>TRBJ1-4|TRBV19|NA|NA
TGTGCCAGCCGGGGGCCGCCTAATGAAAAACTGTTTTTT
CASRGPPNEKLFF
>TRBJ1-2|TRBV12-2|NA|few
TGTGCAAGTCGCTTAGAAAGTTTTACAGGCCCTTGGGGCTACACCTTC
CASRLESFTGPWGYTF
>TRBJ2-5|TRBV3-1/TRBV3-2|NA|NA
TGTGCCAGCAGACCCCCCCCTAGCTCGGCGGCAGGCGAGACCCAGTACTTC
CASRPPPSSAAGETQYF